The T cell receptor (beta chain) described here comes from a study of T cell responses to AZD1222 COVID-19 vaccine. Study-wide findings and caveats: Two doses of AZD1222 preceded a rise in Spike-specific TCR breadth and depth. Across spike, vaccine-associated CD4 TCRs were found, dominant at 160-218 and 743-854.

Second doses at about 4 or about 12 weeks were pooled. Germline V gene lookup returns CDR1 MNHEY and CDR2 SVGAGI. The CDR3 contains 16 residues. Germline trimming cut 2 bases from V and 2 bases from J; bases unmatched to any gene: 6. As for this clone: Its antigen remains unknown. The same CDR3 can be traced to other DNA sequences in this sample.

The data were produced by immunoSEQ multiplex PCR, yet TCRdb's version contains in-frame clones alone and is incomplete. The sample has more than 85,000 clones, 75% to 90% seen once. The chain employs TRBV6-5 and TRBJ2-3, with 8 bases fitting TRBD2. Specimen: peripheral blood, collected 28 days after the second AZD1222 dose. The receptor was isolated from an adult who received the AZD1222 COVID-19 vaccine. The CDR3 protein is CASSYGTRGYTDTQYF. CDR3 DNA: TGTGCCAGCAGTTACGGGACTAGAGGTTACACAGATACGCAGTATTTT.